Presented here are 5 T cell receptor beta chains from one specimen sequenced in a study of cytomegalovirus exposure and HLA in healthy donors. Primers for the PCR totalled 60 Vbeta and 13 Jbeta. The protocol was immunoSEQ multiplex PCR, while the TCRdb copy is restricted to in-frame clones and leaves out a portion. The sample includes under 200,000 clones, 65% to 80% of them seen just once. Material for sequencing was PBMCs. The origin of the receptors is a woman between 50 and 59 years old in good health and CMV-seropositive.

V and J are TRBV7-9 and TRBJ2-7; 10 nucleotides agree with TRBD2. The ends lost 5 bases at V and 1 base at J; junction bases unmatched: 5. CDR3 size: 15 residues. Germline values: CDR1 SEHNR, CDR2 FQNEAQ (reference sequence). CDR3 nucleotides: TGTGCCAGCAGCCGCGTTAGCGGGGGGTCCTACGAGCAGTACTTC. Its protein product is CASSRVSGGSYEQYF.

The chain employs TRBV9 and TRBJ1-2; a weak D match, TRBD1 (5 bases). The CDR3 is 12 amino acids. Germline CDR1 SGDLS, CDR2 YYNGEE. Between the trimmed V and J ends, which lost 4 bases and 5 bases, there was a span of 9 bases. The CDR3: CASSLTDYGYTF. For the CDR3, the DNA is TGTGCCAGCAGCTTGACAGATTATGGCTACACCTTC.

This clone was detected only once. V usage is TRBV9 and J usage is TRBJ2-1; 7 positions agree with TRBD2. Per the germline V gene, CDR1 is SGDLS and CDR2 is YYNGEE. J gave up 9 bases and V 4 bases, and 16 bases lay outside the gene matches. The CDR3 has 16 amino acids. CDR3 sequence: CASSSRRGSTGGEQFF. Here the CDR3 DNA reads TGTGCCAGCAGCTCAAGGCGGGGGTCCACTGGGGGTGAGCAGTTCTTC.

The rearrangement joins TRBV4-1 to TRBJ1-4; D uncertain. Germline loops: CDR1 MGHRA, CDR2 YSYEKL. Between the trimmed V and J ends, which lost 0 bases and 6 bases, there was a span of 11 bases. There are 15 residues in the CDR3. As DNA, the CDR3 is TGCGCCAGCAGCCAAGACCGAGGGTTCGATGAAAAACTGTTTTTT. This sequence encodes CASSQDRGFDEKLFF.

The chain employs TRBV6-1 and TRBJ1-5; a weak D match, TRBD1 (6 bases). Per germline, CDR1 MNHNS and CDR2 SASEGT. This CDR3 has 15 residues. Trimming stripped 6 bases from V and 7 bases from J, with 19 bases between. CDR3 sequence reads: CASSRFGQLGQPQHF. Here the CDR3 DNA reads TGTGCCAGCAGCCGATTTGGACAGTTAGGCCAGCCCCAGCATTTT.